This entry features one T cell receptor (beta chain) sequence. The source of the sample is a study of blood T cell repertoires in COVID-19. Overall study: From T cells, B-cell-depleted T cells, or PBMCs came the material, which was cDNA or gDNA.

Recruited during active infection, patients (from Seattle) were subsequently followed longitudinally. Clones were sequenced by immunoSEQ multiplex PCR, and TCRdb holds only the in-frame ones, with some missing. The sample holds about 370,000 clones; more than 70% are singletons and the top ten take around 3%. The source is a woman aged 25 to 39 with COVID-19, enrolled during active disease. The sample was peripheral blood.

The chain's CDR3 is CASSVEGGHEQYV. CDR3 DNA sequence: TGTGCCAGCAGCGTCGAGGGTGGACACGAGCAGTACGTC. The J gene is TRBJ2-7, the V gene TRBV9; D is perhaps TRBD2 (5 bases). Germline CDR1 SGDLS, CDR2 YYNGEE. The CDR3 has 13 amino acids. V dropped 2 bases and J dropped 5 bases, with 11 bases sitting between them.